The clone carrying this TCR beta chain was counted once. The time point here: blood 2 weeks post-SBRT. The treatment is: 15 Gy SBRT to primary tumor, nephrectomy 4 weeks later. Germline V gives CDR1 LNHDA, CDR2 SQIVND (reference sequence). Between the trimmed V and J ends, which lost 2 bases and 4 bases, there was a span of 11 bases. CDR3 length: 14 amino acids. TCRdb's copy holds only in-frame clones and misses some; the assay was immunoSEQ multiplex PCR. The sample holds some 120,000 clones, around nine tenths seen once. The sample originates from a study of radiation and T cells in renal cell carcinoma. Study-level background: Nephrectomy followed 15 Gy stereotactic body radiation by 4 weeks.

V gene TRBV19 combines with J gene TRBJ1-2, with TRBD1 as a possible D gene (6 bases). The TCR comes from a woman in her 70s with renal cell carcinoma. The sample was blood, taken from a patient whose treatment included radiotherapy and nephrectomy. CDR3 DNA sequence: TGTGCCAGTAGTATATTGGGGGACACCTATGGCTACACCTTC. Translating gives CASSILGDTYGYTF.